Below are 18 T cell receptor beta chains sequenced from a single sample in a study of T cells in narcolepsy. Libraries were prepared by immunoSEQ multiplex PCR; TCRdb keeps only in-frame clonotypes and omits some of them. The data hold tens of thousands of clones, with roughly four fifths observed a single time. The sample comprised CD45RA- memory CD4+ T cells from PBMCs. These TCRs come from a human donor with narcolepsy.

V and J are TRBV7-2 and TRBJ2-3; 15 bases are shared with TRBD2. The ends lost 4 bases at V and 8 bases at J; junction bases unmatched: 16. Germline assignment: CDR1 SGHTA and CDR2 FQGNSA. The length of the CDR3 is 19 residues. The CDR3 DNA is TGTGCCAGCAGCTCCCGGACTAGCGGGGGGGTAAATCGGTTCGGTACGCAGTATTTT. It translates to CASSSRTSGGVNRFGTQYF. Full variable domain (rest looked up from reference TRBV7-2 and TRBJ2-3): GAGVSQSPSNKVTEKGKDVELRCDPISGHTALYWYRQSLGQGLEFLIYFQGNSAPDKSGLPSDRFSAERTGGSVSTLTIQRTQQEDSAVYLCASSSRTSGGVNRFGTQYFGPGTRLTVL.

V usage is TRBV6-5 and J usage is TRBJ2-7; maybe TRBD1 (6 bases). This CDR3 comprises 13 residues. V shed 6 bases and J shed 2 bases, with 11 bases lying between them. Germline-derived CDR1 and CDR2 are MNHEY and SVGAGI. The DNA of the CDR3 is TGTGCCAGCAGGGACAGAGTCACCTACGAGCAGTACGTC. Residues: CASRDRVTYEQYV.

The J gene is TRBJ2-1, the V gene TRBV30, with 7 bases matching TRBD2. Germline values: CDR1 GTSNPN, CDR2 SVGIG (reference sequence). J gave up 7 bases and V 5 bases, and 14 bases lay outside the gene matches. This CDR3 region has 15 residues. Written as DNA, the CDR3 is TGTGCCTGGGGGGCCGAGACTAGCTGGGAAAATGAGCAGTTCTTC. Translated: CAWGAETSWENEQFF.

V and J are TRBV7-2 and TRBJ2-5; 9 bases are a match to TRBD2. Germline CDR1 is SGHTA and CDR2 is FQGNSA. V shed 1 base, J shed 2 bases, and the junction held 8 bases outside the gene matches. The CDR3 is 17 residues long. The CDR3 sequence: CASSLGQAGGPQETQYF. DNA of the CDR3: TGTGCCAGCAGCTTAGGCCAAGCGGGGGGACCTCAAGAGACCCAGTACTTC.

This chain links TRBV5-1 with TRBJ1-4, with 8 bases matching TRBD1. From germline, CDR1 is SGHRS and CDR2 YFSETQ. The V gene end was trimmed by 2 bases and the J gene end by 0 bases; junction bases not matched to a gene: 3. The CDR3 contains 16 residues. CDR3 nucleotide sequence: TGCGCCAGCAGCTTAGGGACAGGCACAACTAATGAAAAACTGTTTTTT. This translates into CASSLGTGTTNEKLFF. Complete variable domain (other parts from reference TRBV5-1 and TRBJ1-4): KAGVTQTPRYLIKTRGQQVTLSCSPISGHRSVSWYQQTPGQGLQFLFEYFSETQRNKGNFPGRFSGRQFSNSRSEMNVSTLELGDSALYLCASSLGTGTTNEKLFFGSGTQLSVL.

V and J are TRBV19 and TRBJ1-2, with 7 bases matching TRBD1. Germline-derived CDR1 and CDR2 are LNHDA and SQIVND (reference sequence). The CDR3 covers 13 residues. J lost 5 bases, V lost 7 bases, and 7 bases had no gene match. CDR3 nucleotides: TGTGCCAGTACCGGACAGGTGGCGTATGGCTACACCTTC. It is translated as CASTGQVAYGYTF.

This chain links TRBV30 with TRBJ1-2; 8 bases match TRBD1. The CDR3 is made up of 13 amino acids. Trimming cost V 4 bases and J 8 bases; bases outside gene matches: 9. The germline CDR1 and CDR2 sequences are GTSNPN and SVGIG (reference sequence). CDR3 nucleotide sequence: TGTGCCTGGACCCCCCGACAGGGGATCGGCTACACCTTC. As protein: CAWTPRQGIGYTF. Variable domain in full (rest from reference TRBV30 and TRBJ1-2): SQTIHQWPATLVQPVGSPLSLECTVEGTSNPNLYWYRQAAGRGLQLLFYSVGIGQISSEVPQNLSASRPQDRQFILSSKKLLLSDSGFYLCAWTPRQGIGYTFGSGTRLTVV.

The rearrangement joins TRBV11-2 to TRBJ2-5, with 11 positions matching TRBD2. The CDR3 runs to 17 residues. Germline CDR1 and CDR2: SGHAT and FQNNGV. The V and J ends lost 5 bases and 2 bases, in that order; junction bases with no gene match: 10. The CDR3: CASSPRGIAGGQETQYF. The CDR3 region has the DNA TGTGCCAGCAGCCCCCGAGGCATAGCGGGGGGGCAAGAGACCCAGTACTTC.

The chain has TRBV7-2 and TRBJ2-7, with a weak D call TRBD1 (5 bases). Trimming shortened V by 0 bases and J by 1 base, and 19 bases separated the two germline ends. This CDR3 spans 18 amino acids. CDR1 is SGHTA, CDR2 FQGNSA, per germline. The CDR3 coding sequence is TGTGCCAGCAGCTTAGCCCTAAACTGGGGCGTACAGTCCTACGAGCAGTACTTC. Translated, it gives CASSLALNWGVQSYEQYF.

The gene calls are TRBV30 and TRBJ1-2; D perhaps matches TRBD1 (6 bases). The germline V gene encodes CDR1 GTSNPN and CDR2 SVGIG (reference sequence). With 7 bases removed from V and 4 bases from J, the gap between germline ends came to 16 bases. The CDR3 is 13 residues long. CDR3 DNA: TGTGCCTCAACATTGACAGGATTCTATGGCTACACCTTC. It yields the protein CASTLTGFYGYTF.

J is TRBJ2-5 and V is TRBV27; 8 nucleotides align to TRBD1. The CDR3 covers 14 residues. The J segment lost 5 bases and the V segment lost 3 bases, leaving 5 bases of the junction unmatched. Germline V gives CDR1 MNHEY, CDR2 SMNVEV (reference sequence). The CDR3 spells CASSFTGGRETQYF. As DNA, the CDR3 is TGTGCCAGCAGTTTCACAGGGGGTAGGGAGACCCAGTACTTC.

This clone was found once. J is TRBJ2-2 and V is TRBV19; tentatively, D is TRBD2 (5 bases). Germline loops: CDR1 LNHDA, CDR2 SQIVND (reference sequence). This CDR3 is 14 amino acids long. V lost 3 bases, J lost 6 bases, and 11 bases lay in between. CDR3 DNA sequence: TGTGCCAGTAGTATGCGGGCCAGCGCCGGGGAGCTGTTTTTT. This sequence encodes CASSMRASAGELFF.

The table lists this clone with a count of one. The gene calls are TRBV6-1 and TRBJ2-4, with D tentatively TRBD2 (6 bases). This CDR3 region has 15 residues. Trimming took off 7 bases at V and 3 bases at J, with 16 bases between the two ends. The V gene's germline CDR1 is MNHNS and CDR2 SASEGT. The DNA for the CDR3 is TGTGCCAGCATGGAAACCGGGACTTTCAAAAACATTCAGTACTTC. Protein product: CASMETGTFKNIQYF.

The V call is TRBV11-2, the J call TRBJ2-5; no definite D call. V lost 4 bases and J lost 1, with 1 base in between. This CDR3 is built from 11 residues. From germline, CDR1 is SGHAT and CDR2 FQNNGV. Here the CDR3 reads CASSSQETQYF. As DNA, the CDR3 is TGTGCCAGCAGCTCCCAAGAGACCCAGTACTTC.

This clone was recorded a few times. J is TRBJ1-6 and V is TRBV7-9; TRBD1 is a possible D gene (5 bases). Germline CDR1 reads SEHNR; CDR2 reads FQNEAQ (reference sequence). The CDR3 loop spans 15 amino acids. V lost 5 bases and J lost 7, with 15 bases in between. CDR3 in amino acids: CASSRSWGDNSPLHF. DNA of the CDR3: TGTGCCAGCAGCCGGTCCTGGGGGGACAATTCACCCCTCCACTTT.

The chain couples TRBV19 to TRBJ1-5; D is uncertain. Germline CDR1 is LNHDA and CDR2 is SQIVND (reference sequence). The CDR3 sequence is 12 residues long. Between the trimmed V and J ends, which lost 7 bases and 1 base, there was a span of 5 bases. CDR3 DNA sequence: TGTGCCAGTACACACAGCAATCAGCCCCAGCATTTT. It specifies CASTHSNQPQHF.

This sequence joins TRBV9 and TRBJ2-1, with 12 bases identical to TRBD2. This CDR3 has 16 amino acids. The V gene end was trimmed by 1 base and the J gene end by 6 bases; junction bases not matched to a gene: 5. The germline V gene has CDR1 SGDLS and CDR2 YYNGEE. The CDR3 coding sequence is TGTGCCAGCAGCGTATCGGCTAGCGGGGGGGCCAATGAGCAGTTCTTC. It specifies CASSVSASGGANEQFF. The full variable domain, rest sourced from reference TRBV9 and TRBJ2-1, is DSGVTQTPKHLITATGQRVTLRCSPRSGDLSVYWYQQSLDQGLQFLIQYYNGEERAKGNILERFSAQQFPDLHSELNLSSLELGDSALYFCASSVSASGGANEQFFGPGTRLTVL.

The CDR3 loop reads CASSVVGSLGGTDTQYF. CDR3 coding DNA: TGTGCCAGCAGCGTAGTTGGGTCCCTCGGGGGTACAGATACGCAGTATTTT. The genes are TRBV9 and TRBJ2-3, with D possibly TRBD2 on 6 matching bases. The CDR3 contains 17 residues. Trimming cost V 0 bases and J 3 bases, with 17 bases left between them. The V gene's germline CDR1 is SGDLS and CDR2 YYNGEE.